Sequencing of this T cell receptor (beta chain) was carried out in a study of blood T cell repertoires in COVID-19. Generated by immunoSEQ multiplex PCR, the TCRdb table keeps only in-frame clones and is missing some. The table lists some 200,000 clones, roughly 82% of them singletons. This clone was seen a few times. Recovered participants had two consecutive negative NP/OP PCR tests, healthcare professional clearance, or symptom resolution. The sample comprised PBMCs or T cells enriched from blood (not recorded which). This TCR was recovered from a middle-aged man who had recovered from COVID-19.

The CDR3 sequence is CASSVGLGDQPQHF. The DNA of the CDR3 is TGTGCCAGCAGCGTAGGTTTGGGAGATCAGCCCCAGCATTTT. This chain links TRBV9 with TRBJ1-5; D is uncertain. The CDR3 contains 14 residues. CDR1 is SGDLS and CDR2 is YYNGEE in the germline V gene. Trimming removed 0 bases from V and 5 bases from J, with 9 bases in between. Variable domain in full (rest from reference TRBV9 and TRBJ1-5): DSGVTQTPKHLITATGQRVTLRCSPRSGDLSVYWYQQSLDQGLQFLIQYYNGEERAKGNILERFSAQQFPDLHSELNLSSLELGDSALYFCASSVGLGDQPQHFGDGTRLSIL.